Only a few counts were recorded for the clone carrying this T cell receptor (beta chain). Its specificity is unknown. The authors ran a second PCR of roughly 6 to 11 cycles using a sample-barcoded 5' primer and a J-beta primer mix. Tagging of each cDNA molecule was performed by a template-switch adaptor with 12 random nucleotides. TCRdb passed the 5' RACE reads through MiXCR, listing each CDR3 protein once. There are 550,000 to 700,000 distinct CDR3 sequences in the sample; 25% to 30% occur only once, and less than 20% lies in the top ten. The sample is drawn from a study of blood T cells in healthy people across ages. Study findings and constraints: Calculation of diversity from one million T cells yielded estimates considered to be underestimates. Naive CD4+ cells and diversity were both higher in long-lived donors than in aged donors. In older individuals, TCR beta diversity per million T cells was lower, falling roughly linearly with age.

This CDR3 spans 12 amino acids. Germline V gene data show CDR1 as DFQATT and CDR2 as SNEGSKA (reference sequence). Deletions cut 7 bases from V and 2 bases from J, with 11 bases between. The source of this sequence is a woman in her 70s in good health. The sample consisted of blood. This chain connects TRBV20-1 to TRBJ2-5; D gene ambiguous. CDR3 loop: CSGAEGQETQYF. CDR3 DNA: TGCAGTGGGGCCGAAGGTCAAGAGACCCAGTACTTC.